This is a list of T cell receptor beta chains from one sample in a study of blood T cells in healthy people across ages. TCRdb recomputed calls from the 5' RACE reads with MiXCR, one row per CDR3 protein. This sample has hundreds of thousands of distinct CDR3 sequences, with over 20% found just once. Source material: blood. These receptors all come from a man between 70 and 80 years old in good health. The CDR3 runs from the conserved cysteine through the conserved F or W. The D gene is left open where the match is weak. The size entry is marked missing in some rows and otherwise reads once, few, many or a size class.

CDR3 protein,CDR3 DNA,V gene,J gene,clone size,D gene
CSVSAGMGTEAFF,TGCAGCGTTTCGGCAGGAATGGGCACTGAAGCTTTCTTT,TRBV29-1,TRBJ1-1,many,.
CATSVGSKTQYF,TGTGCCACCAGCGTGGGTAGTAAGACCCAGTACTTC,TRBV10-3,TRBJ2-5,few,.
CASSDNTVAKNIQYF,TGTGCCAGCAGTGATAATACAGTAGCCAAAAACATTCAGTACTTC,TRBV12-3/TRBV12-4,TRBJ2-4,few,.
CASSSRQGGNEKLFF,TGTGCCAGCAGCTCCCGCCAGGGGGGAAATGAAAAACTGTTTTTT,TRBV11-2,TRBJ1-4,.,TRBD1
CASCDPSGAQYF,TGTGCCAGCTGCGACCCTTCGGGGGCCCAGTACTTC,TRBV6-2/TRBV6-3,TRBJ2-5,.,.
CASSISSGSSTDTQYF,TGTGCCAGTAGTATATCTAGCGGGTCTAGCACAGATACGCAGTATTTT,TRBV19,TRBJ2-3,.,TRBD2
CSAAPRREIYNEQFF,TGCAGTGCAGCCCCCCGGCGGGAGATCTACAATGAGCAGTTCTTC,TRBV20-1,TRBJ2-1,many,TRBD2
CASSLRGLGSPLHF,TGTGCCAGCAGCTTGCGGGGGTTAGGGTCACCCCTCCACTTT,TRBV11-2,TRBJ1-6,.,.
CASSPRRTNYGYTF,TGTGCCAGCAGTCCCCGACGGACTAACTATGGCTACACCTTC,TRBV6-6,TRBJ1-2,.,.
CASTLGGSGETQYF,TGCGCCAGCACCCTTGGGGGAAGTGGAGAGACCCAGTACTTC,TRBV5-1,TRBJ2-5,.,.
CSAPDLGAEAFF,TGCAGTGCGCCTGACTTAGGGGCTGAAGCTTTCTTT,TRBV20-1,TRBJ1-1,.,.
CATSDNRGRNNEQFF,TGTGCCACCAGTGATAACAGGGGTAGGAACAATGAGCAGTTCTTC,TRBV24-1,TRBJ2-1,many,TRBD1
CSARDRGAGNTEAFF,TGCAGTGCTAGAGATCGTGGTGCCGGGAACACTGAAGCTTTCTTT,TRBV20-1,TRBJ1-1,.,.
CSVAPISGADTQYF,TGCAGCGTGGCCCCGATTAGCGGGGCAGATACGCAGTATTTT,TRBV29-1,TRBJ2-3,few,TRBD2
CASSLYGLAGVYF,TGCGCCAGCAGCCTATATGGACTAGCGGGAGTATACTTC,TRBV4-1,TRBJ2-5,.,TRBD2
CSASVGSRELFF,TGCAGTGCTAGCGTAGGTTCCCGGGAGCTGTTTTTT,TRBV20-1,TRBJ2-2,few,.
CAISDARSNEQFF,TGTGCCATCAGTGACGCCCGTTCTAATGAGCAGTTCTTC,TRBV10-3,TRBJ2-1,.,.
CASSLLGRGDEQYF,TGTGCCAGCAGCTTATTGGGGCGTGGGGACGAGCAGTACTTC,TRBV11-2,TRBJ2-7,few,.
CASSRVLAGLDNEQFF,TGTGCCAGCAGCCGTGTACTAGCGGGACTGGATAATGAGCAGTTCTTC,TRBV3-1,TRBJ2-1,.,TRBD2
CASRAVTGRWTEAFF,TGTGCCAGCAGGGCGGTTACAGGGAGGTGGACTGAAGCTTTCTTT,TRBV6-1,TRBJ1-1,.,.
CASTSQRSSYEQYF,TGTGCCAGCACCTCACAGCGAAGCTCCTACGAGCAGTACTTC,TRBV6-2/TRBV6-3,TRBJ2-7,many,.
CASSDSGTSGNEQYF,TGTGCCAGCAGTGATTCCGGGACTAGCGGGAACGAGCAGTACTTC,TRBV25-1,TRBJ2-7,.,TRBD2
CASSWGQGSYNEQFF,TGTGCCAGCAGTTGGGGACAGGGGTCCTACAATGAGCAGTTCTTC,TRBV6-5,TRBJ2-1,few,TRBD1
CANSESKGDTQYF,TGTGCCAACAGTGAGTCGAAGGGAGATACGCAGTATTTT,TRBV10-3,TRBJ2-3,.,.
CASSLAPGLAAETQYF,TGCGCCAGCAGCTTGGCCCCGGGACTAGCTGCGGAGACCCAGTACTTC,TRBV5-1,TRBJ2-5,.,TRBD2
CSADGKETQHF,TGCAGTGCCGACGGGAAAGAGACCCAGCACTTC,TRBV20-1,TRBJ2-5,.,.
CSVVGGYRTDTQYF,TGCAGCGTTGTTGGGGGCTACCGCACAGATACGCAGTATTTT,TRBV29-1,TRBJ2-3,.,.
CSVEGVSASSYHTDTQYF,TGCAGCGTTGAGGGTGTTAGCGCATCCAGCTACCACACAGATACGCAGTATTTT,TRBV29-1,TRBJ2-3,.,.
CASRMDGPTGELFF,TGTGCCAGCAGGATGGACGGACCAACCGGGGAGCTGTTTTTT,TRBV2,TRBJ2-2,few,.
CASSIGGSGLRETQYF,TGCGCCAGCTCCATTGGCGGGAGTGGGCTGAGAGAGACCCAGTACTTC,TRBV5-1,TRBJ2-5,.,TRBD2
CASSLDGGFSYEQYF,TGTGCCAGCAGCTTAGACGGGGGGTTCTCCTACGAGCAGTACTTC,TRBV7-2,TRBJ2-7,few,TRBD2
CAISRRLAGGKETQYF,TGTGCCATCTCGCGGAGACTAGCGGGAGGGAAAGAGACCCAGTACTTC,TRBV10-3,TRBJ2-5,few,TRBD2
CASRDQALNTGELFF,TGTGCCAGCAGGGACCAAGCCCTGAACACCGGGGAGCTGTTTTTT,TRBV6-2/TRBV6-3,TRBJ2-2,.,.
CAVSESTSSYEQYF,TGTGCCGTCAGTGAGTCAACCTCCTCCTACGAGCAGTACTTC,TRBV10-3,TRBJ2-7,.,.
CSAPPLGTYEQYF,TGCAGTGCTCCTCCCCTAGGGACCTACGAGCAGTACTTC,TRBV20-1,TRBJ2-7,few,.
CSARGGTSGSLYNEQFF,TGCAGTGCTAGAGGGGGGACTAGCGGTTCCCTCTACAATGAGCAGTTCTTC,TRBV20-1,TRBJ2-1,few,TRBD2
CAISPRTGGSYNEQFF,TGTGCCATCAGTCCTCGGACAGGGGGTTCCTACAATGAGCAGTTCTTC,TRBV10-3,TRBJ2-1,few,TRBD1
CASSETPLGEAFF,TGTGCCAGCAGTGAAACCCCCTTAGGTGAAGCTTTCTTT,TRBV2,TRBJ1-1,few,.
CASSQIVGQVNEKLFF,TGCGCCAGCAGCCAGATCGTTGGACAGGTTAATGAAAAACTGTTTTTT,TRBV4-1,TRBJ1-4,few,TRBD1